This record concerns one TCR beta chain sequence. It lacks a known antigen. Per-base quality was not reported, and no clone a single base away is much larger than it. This entry belongs to a study of Tregs in tolerant kidney transplant recipients (dated by TCRdb to about 2019). Broadly, across the study: The transplants used related donors with nonmyeloablative bone marrow transplantation, and mixed chimerism in the human trials was transient. Before combined kidney and bone marrow transplantation, this study identified donor-specific regulatory T cells using TCRbeta sequencing and then followed those same cells after transplant.

Study-wide conclusions, independent of this receptor: For some patients the PCR primers changed over time, which made it impossible to compare the samples from those patients at the nucleotide level. In tolerant patients, the expansion of donor-specific Tregs was greater than global Treg expansion, suggesting that the expansion was antigen-driven rather than nonspecific. The most biologically relevant and donor-specific TCRbeta repertoire appeared to be identified by expanding Tregs with activated donor B cells. Biological reproducibility was not examined directly, but technical replication error appeared to be minimal. Because only a small number of patients were included, the study had limitations, and the results will need to be validated in larger populations as well as under other immunosuppression protocols.

The label giving this sample's time point can be read as: blood sample drawn before combined kidney and bone marrow transplant. Unstimulated Tregs (CD4+CD25+CD127-), CD4+ non-Tregs (CD4+CD25-), CD4 and CD8 cells were FACS-sorted from thawed PBMCs. The patients were 4 recipients of combined kidney and bone marrow transplants from the ITN036ST trial, and samples were available only for these trial subjects. Healthy control blood was processed to PBMCs by Ficoll density gradient and cryopreserved, and patient PBMCs were collected before and after transplant. Genomic DNA was extracted from sorted cells with the QIAGEN DNeasy Blood and Tissue Kit for TCRbeta CDR3 sequencing. High-throughput TCRbeta CDR3 sequencing, including PCR amplification with bias correction and internal controls, was performed commercially through immunoSEQ. The study's processing was this. Unique productive TCRbeta sequences were defined by CDR3 nucleotide sequence where primers matched, otherwise by CDR3 amino acid sequence with Vbeta and Jbeta genes. As a correction for sorting error, sequences shared between sorted populations at a frequency ratio of 2:1 or less were discarded, and the remaining shared sequences were assigned to the higher population. A sequence was defined as donor-reactive if the sequence was expanded at least 5-fold in CFSE-low cells compared with unstimulated cells and had a frequency of at least 0.01% in CFSE-low cells. Repertoire divergence was quantified by Jensen-Shannon divergence calculated from the top 100 TCRbeta sequences ranked by frequency. For samples with multiple sequencing runs, sorting error was corrected in each run separately before the runs were combined. Entries here come from immuneACCESS through TCRdb and include only in-frame sequences with V and J called. Some clones fail to appear in such tables; in the studies checked, an unresolved V gene covers under half of the shortfall, and the cause of the remainder is unknown. The V and J calls and clone size come from that table; D and trimming were worked out from the DNA. The sample table holds 90,000 to 120,000 clones, of which nearly 90% were seen once. Approximately 0.3% of the sample comes from the top ten.

The TCR comes from a human donor who received a combined kidney and bone marrow transplant. The sequenced sample was CD4+ T cells from blood, obtained before the transplant.

CDR3 protein: CASSLYGETEAFF. The DNA reads as follows: TGTGCCAGCAGCTTATACGGGGAAACTGAAGCTTTCTTT. Recombination linked TRBV13 to TRBJ1-1; too little of a D gene remains to name it. Including the terminal cysteine and phenylalanine, the CDR3 comprises 13 residues. Only CDR3 DNA is held: 39 bases, read in frame from base 1. V was cut back by 2 bases and J by 5 bases, leaving a gap of 9 bases between them. Via the germline V gene (reference sequence), CDR1 is PRHDT and CDR2 FYEKMQ.